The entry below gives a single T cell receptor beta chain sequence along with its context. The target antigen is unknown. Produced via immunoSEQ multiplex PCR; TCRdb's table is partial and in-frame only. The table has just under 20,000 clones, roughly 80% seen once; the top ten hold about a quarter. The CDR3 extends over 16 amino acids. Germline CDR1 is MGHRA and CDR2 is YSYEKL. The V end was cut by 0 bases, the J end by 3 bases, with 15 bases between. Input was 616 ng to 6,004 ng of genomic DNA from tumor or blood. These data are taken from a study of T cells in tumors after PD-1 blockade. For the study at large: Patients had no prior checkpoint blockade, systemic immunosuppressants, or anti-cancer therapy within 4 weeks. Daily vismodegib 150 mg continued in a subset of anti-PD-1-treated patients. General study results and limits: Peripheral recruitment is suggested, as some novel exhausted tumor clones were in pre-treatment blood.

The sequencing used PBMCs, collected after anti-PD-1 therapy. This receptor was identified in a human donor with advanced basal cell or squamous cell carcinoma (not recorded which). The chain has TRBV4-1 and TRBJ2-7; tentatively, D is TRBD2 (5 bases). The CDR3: CASSQDEGYQIYEQYF. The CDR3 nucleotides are TGCGCCAGCAGCCAAGATGAGGGTTACCAAATCTACGAGCAGTACTTC.